This T cell receptor (beta chain) comes out of a study of blood T cell repertoires in COVID-19. Study summary: Italy, Spain and the United States were the sources of the convalescent and acute COVID-19 samples. T cells, B-cell-depleted T cells, or PBMCs provided the cDNA or gDNA that served as material.

CDR3 length equals 16 residues. V lost 6 bases, J lost 2 bases, and 19 bases lay in between. Germline V CDR1 and CDR2: MNHEY, SMNVEV (reference sequence). In the authors' methods: Reference gene primer amplification gave nucleated cell count estimates. Profiling relied on immunoSEQ multiplex PCR, and the TCRdb table lists in-frame clones only, not all of them. V, J and clone size derive from that table, while D and trimming were established from the DNA sequence. The sample holds about 130,000 clones; approximately 80% are singletons and the top ten take approximately 3%. V usage is TRBV27 and J usage is TRBJ1-2; D might be TRBD1 (6 bases). The sequenced sample was peripheral blood. This receptor was taken from a woman of 80 years or more with acute or convalescent COVID-19. The DNA for the CDR3 is TGTGCCAGCAGACGAAAGGGGGAGGGGCCGAACTATGGCTACACCTTC. Amino acid sequence: CASRRKGEGPNYGYTF.